The next 31 T cell receptor beta chains were all read from a single sample in a study of regulatory T cells in long-lasting Graves disease. Arm-PCR with iRepertoire HTBI primers amplified the CDR3 regions for these TCR beta libraries. MiXCR, run by TCRdb on the multiplex PCR reads, gives a single entry per CDR3 protein. The sample has some 490,000 distinct CDR3 sequences; around 12% are singletons. This sample's time point: newly diagnosed GD, antithyroid drugs for less than 3 months. The TCR library used RNA extracted from PBMCs. The sample was also linked to a second study, of T cells in Graves' hyperthyroidism and ophthalmopathy.

Sequenced material: peripheral blood mononuclear cells (PBMCs), taken at new diagnosis, from a patient treated with antithyroid drugs. The receptors here all came from a young woman with Graves disease.

This clonotype has ten or more counts. The chain carries TRBV20-1 and TRBJ1-2; the D is unclear. The CDR3 has 12 residues. V lost 2 bases, J lost 5 bases, and 9 bases lay in between. Looked up from germline, CDR1 is DFQATT and CDR2 is SNEGSKA (reference sequence). CDR3 DNA: TGCAGTGCTAGAATGGGGAATTATGGCTACACCTTC. Its translation is CSARMGNYGYTF.

A few counts support this clonotype. The CDR3 bases are TGTGCCAGCAGCATCGACAGGGGACCCTACAATGAGCAGTTCTTC. This gives the protein CASSIDRGPYNEQFF. This chain links TRBV7-9 with TRBJ2-1, with 8 positions matching TRBD1. The length of the CDR3 is 15 residues. V dropped 5 bases and J dropped 2; count of bases not matched to a gene: 5. Germline values: CDR1 SEHNR, CDR2 FQNEAQ (reference sequence).

This clonotype was observed many times. CDR3 region: CASGPSTDTQYF. CDR3 coding DNA: TGTGCCAGCGGGCCAAGCACAGATACGCAGTATTTT. The chain couples TRBV2 to TRBJ2-3, with D hard to call. The ends were cut back, 8 bases at V and 0 bases at J, with 6 bases in the middle. Germline lookup yields CDR1 SNHLY and CDR2 FYNNEI. CDR3 size: 12 residues.

This clonotype was detected many times. V is TRBV30 and J is TRBJ2-2; D is unclear. The germline V gene has CDR1 GTSNPN and CDR2 SVGIG (reference sequence). This CDR3 spans 13 amino acids. Trimming stripped 1 base from V and 3 bases from J, with 6 bases between. CDR3 nucleotide sequence: TGTGCCTGGAGTGGGACGGACACCGGGGAGCTGTTTTTT. It is translated as CAWSGTDTGELFF.

The rearrangement joins TRBV28 to TRBJ1-4, with D hard to call. The ends were cut back, 7 bases at V and 7 bases at J, with 4 bases in the middle. CDR1 is MDHEN, CDR2 SYDVKM, per germline. The CDR3 is 10 amino acids. The CDR3 nucleotides are TGTGCCAGCAACGGTGAAAAACTGTTTTTT. Amino acids: CASNGEKLFF.

This clonotype was seen many times. This chain uses TRBV7-6 with TRBJ2-7, with 9 bases identical to TRBD1. The CDR3 contains 16 residues. Germline values: CDR1 SGHVS, CDR2 FNYEAQ. J gave up 6 bases and V 2 bases, and 11 bases lay outside the gene matches. The CDR3 spells CASSLSNPGQGGEQYF. CDR3 bases: TGTGCCAGCAGCTTATCGAACCCGGGACAGGGCGGCGAGCAGTACTTC. Full variable domain (outside the CDR3, taken from reference TRBV7-6 and TRBJ2-7): GAGVSQSPRYKVTKRGQDVALRCDPISGHVSLYWYRQALGQGPEFLTYFNYEAQQDKSGLPNDRFSAERPEGSISTLTIQRTEQRDSAMYRCASSLSNPGQGGEQYFGPGTRLTVT.

In this sample, this clonotype turned up a few times. The rearrangement links TRBV30 to TRBJ1-2, with TRBD1 matching over 7 bases. V lost 4 bases and J lost 4; bases outside the gene matches: 9. Germline assignment: CDR1 GTSNPN and CDR2 SVGIG (reference sequence). The CDR3 loop spans 14 amino acids. CDR3 protein: CAWIRQGPLYGYTF. Written as DNA, the CDR3 is TGTGCCTGGATTCGACAGGGCCCTCTCTATGGCTACACCTTC. Looking up the rest from reference TRBV30 and TRBJ1-2 gives the full variable domain: SQTIHQWPATLVQPVGSPLSLECTVEGTSNPNLYWYRQAAGRGLQLLFYSVGIGQISSEVPQNLSASRPQDRQFILSSKKLLLSDSGFYLCAWIRQGPLYGYTFGSGTRLTVV.

This clonotype showed up many times. This sequence joins TRBV6-5 and TRBJ1-2; D perhaps matches TRBD1 (6 bases). V lost 3 bases, J lost 8 bases, and 16 bases lay in between. CDR1 and CDR2 (germline): MNHEY, SVGAGI. There are 14 residues in the CDR3. The CDR3 DNA reads as TGTGCCAGCAGTTATGGGGGCGGGGGTGGCGGCTACACCTTC. Translating it yields CASSYGGGGGGYTF.

The sample holds many counts of this clonotype. V is TRBV27 and J is TRBJ1-5; D is uncertain. Germline CDR1 MNHEY, CDR2 SMNVEV (reference sequence). The CDR3 extends over 13 amino acids. The ends were cut back, 5 bases at V and 7 bases at J, with 12 bases in the middle. The CDR3 DNA reads as TGTGCCAGCAGTCCGGCGACGGCGCAGCCCCAGCATTTT. Amino acid sequence: CASSPATAQPQHF.

The sample holds many counts of this clonotype. The V and J genes are TRBV2 and TRBJ2-3, with TRBD2 matching over 8 bases. The CDR3 spans 15 residues. J gave up 0 bases and V 7 bases, and 6 bases lay outside the gene matches. Germline loops: CDR1 SNHLY, CDR2 FYNNEI. The CDR3 coding sequence is TGTGCCAGCAAATTTGCTAGCGGGAGCACAGATACGCAGTATTTT. It specifies CASKFASGSTDTQYF.

The chain carries TRBV14 and TRBJ1-1; unclear D gene. Trimming pared 3 bases from V and 3 bases from J, leaving 11 bases between. This CDR3 is 14 amino acids long. Germline CDR1 reads SGHDN; CDR2 reads FVKESK. The CDR3 is CASSHGYMYTEAFF. The CDR3 DNA sequence: TGTGCCAGCAGCCACGGTTATATGTACACTGAAGCTTTCTTT.

In nucleotides, the CDR3 is TGCGCCAGCAAGACTAGCTCCTACAATGAGCAGTTCTTC. It encodes CASKTSSYNEQFF. J is TRBJ2-1 and V is TRBV5-1; D might be TRBD2 (6 bases). V dropped 6 bases and J dropped 0 bases, with 7 bases sitting between them. The CDR3 spans 13 residues. Germline V gene sequence: CDR1 SGHRS, CDR2 YFSETQ.

This chain connects TRBV6-1 to TRBJ1-4; D gene unclear. This CDR3 region has 14 residues. V lost 7 bases, J lost 5 bases, and 14 bases lay in between. Germline loops: CDR1 MNHNS, CDR2 SASEGT. CDR3 sequence: CASTPAQRNEKLFF. Here the CDR3 DNA reads TGTGCCAGCACCCCAGCCCAGCGAAATGAAAAACTGTTTTTT.

V is TRBV19 and J is TRBJ1-5; 8 nucleotides agree with TRBD1. The ends lost 1 base at V and 4 bases at J; junction bases unmatched: 6. CDR3 size: 16 residues. Germline lookup yields CDR1 LNHDA and CDR2 SQIVND (reference sequence). For the CDR3, the DNA is TGTGCCAGTAGTATAGTGGGGCAGGGGGCAAATCAGCCCCAGCATTTT. Its protein is CASSIVGQGANQPQHF.

This clonotype was recorded at least ten times. The chain is built from TRBV12-3 or TRBV12-4 and TRBJ1-1; no clear D. V was shortened by 3 bases and J by 1 base, with 12 bases between the two germline ends. CDR3 length: 15 residues. The CDR3 bases are TGTGCCAGCAGTTTTTCGGGCCGTAAGAACACTGAAGCTTTCTTT. Translated, it gives CASSFSGRKNTEAFF.

There are a few counts of this clonotype. The genes are TRBV14 and TRBJ2-2; 8 nucleotides align to TRBD2. This CDR3 contains 15 residues. Germline V CDR1 and CDR2: SGHDN, FVKESK. V trimming: 2 bases; J trimming: 6 bases; junction bases outside the gene matches: 5. The CDR3 DNA follows: TGTGCCAGCAGCCAATCGGGAGGGCCCGCCGGGGAGCTGTTTTTT. Translated: CASSQSGGPAGELFF. Variable domain in full (rest from reference TRBV14 and TRBJ2-2): EAGVTQFPSHSVIEKGQTVTLRCDPISGHDNLYWYRRVMGKEIKFLLHFVKESKQDESGMPNNRFLAERTGGTYSTLKVQPAELEDSGVYFCASSQSGGPAGELFFGEGSRLTVL.

This clonotype was recorded many times. The V call is TRBV5-1, the J call TRBJ1-2, with no clear D. From germline, CDR1 is SGHRS and CDR2 YFSETQ. The CDR3 covers 12 residues. V gave up 0 bases and J gave up 10 bases, with 10 bases separating them. The CDR3 nucleotides are TGCGCCAGCAGCTTGGAAGAAGGGCACTACACCTTC. Encoded protein: CASSLEEGHYTF.

This clonotype appeared many times. The chain uses TRBV7-2 and TRBJ2-7, with a weak D call TRBD2 (5 bases). With 3 bases removed from V and 7 bases from J, the gap between germline ends came to 13 bases. The CDR3 sequence is 13 residues long. Per germline, CDR1 SGHTA and CDR2 FQGNSA. CDR3 DNA: TGTGCCAGCAGCTTCACAATTACGGGGGAGCAGTACTTC. It translates to CASSFTITGEQYF. The entire variable domain, with the rest obtained from reference TRBV7-2 and TRBJ2-7, is as follows: GAGVSQSPSNKVTEKGKDVELRCDPISGHTALYWYRQSLGQGLEFLIYFQGNSAPDKSGLPSDRFSAERTGGSVSTLTIQRTQQEDSAVYLCASSFTITGEQYFGPGTRLTVT.

This clonotype was recorded once. A much larger clone differs from this one at a single base, so this may be a read error. The chain has TRBV9 and TRBJ2-1; D gene uncertain. Germline CDR1 is SGDLS and CDR2 is YYNGEE. The CDR3 length is 14 residues. CDR3 residues: CASSVALNYNEHFF. DNA of the CDR3: TGTGCCAGCAGCGTAGCTTTGAACTACAATGAGCACTTCTTC. The full variable domain, in which reference TRBV9 and TRBJ2-1 provide the parts outside the CDR3, is DSGVTQTPKHLITATGQRVTLRCSPRSGDLSVYWYQQSLDQGLQFLIQYYNGEERAKGNILERFSAQQFPDLHSELNLSSLELGDSALYFCASSVALNYNEHFFGPGTRLTVL.

This clonotype was observed at least ten times. The CDR3 sequence is CAWISGDRYWEGYTF. The CDR3 DNA reads TGTGCCTGGATTTCCGGGGACAGGTATTGGGAGGGCTACACCTTC. V and J are TRBV30 and TRBJ1-2; 8 bases match TRBD1. Losses at the gene ends were 4 bases for V and 8 bases for J; bases not matched to a gene: 15. Germline V gene data show CDR1 as GTSNPN and CDR2 as SVGIG (reference sequence). CDR3 length equals 15 residues.

This clonotype has ten or more counts. The chain uses TRBV27 and TRBJ2-1, with D perhaps assigned TRBD1 or TRBD2 (5 bases each). The length of the CDR3 is 15 residues. Per germline, CDR1 MNHEY and CDR2 SMNVEV (reference sequence). V lost 6 bases and J lost 4, with 16 bases in between. The DNA for the CDR3 is TGTGCCAGCAGCCTCCTCGGGACCACATACAATGAGCAGTTCTTC. This encodes CASSLLGTTYNEQFF.

This clonotype was picked up many times. The chain employs TRBV7-2 and TRBJ2-3; D is ambiguous. The CDR3 is 14 amino acids. Per germline, CDR1 SGHTA and CDR2 FQGNSA. Trimming left V 1 base short and J 1 base short, with 6 bases between. DNA of the CDR3: TGTGCCAGCAGCTTAGTTCGCCGCACAGATACGCAGTATTTT. It yields the protein CASSLVRRTDTQYF. The full variable domain, completed using reference TRBV7-2 and TRBJ2-3, is GAGVSQSPSNKVTEKGKDVELRCDPISGHTALYWYRQSLGQGLEFLIYFQGNSAPDKSGLPSDRFSAERTGGSVSTLTIQRTQQEDSAVYLCASSLVRRTDTQYFGPGTRLTVL.

The table lists this clonotype with many counts. The rearrangement joins TRBV18 to TRBJ1-1, with a tentative D call TRBD1 (6 bases). Per germline, CDR1 KGHSH and CDR2 LQKENI. V shed 9 bases and J shed 5 bases, with 19 bases lying between them. The CDR3 sequence is 14 residues long. The CDR3 sequence: CASRDTETGTEAFF. For the CDR3, the DNA is TGTGCCAGTCGGGACACCGAAACGGGGACTGAAGCTTTCTTT.

This chain uses TRBV10-3 with TRBJ1-2; 7 bases align to TRBD1. Per the germline V gene, CDR1 is ENHRY and CDR2 is SYGVKD. The CDR3 is 13 residues long. With 6 bases clipped from V and 8 bases from J, the junction kept 9 bases outside the gene matches. CDR3 residues: CAISGDSPWGYTF. The CDR3 nucleotides read TGTGCCATCAGCGGGGACAGCCCTTGGGGCTACACCTTC.

The J gene is TRBJ2-2, the V gene TRBV18; TRBD2 matches at 8 bases. Germline V gene data show CDR1 as KGHSH and CDR2 as LQKENI. The J segment lost 4 bases and the V segment lost 2 bases, leaving 6 bases of the junction unmatched. The CDR3 contains 16 residues. DNA for the CDR3: TGTGCCAGCTCACCAAAGGGAACTAGCGGCACCGGGGAGCTGTTTTTT. Protein sequence: CASSPKGTSGTGELFF.

The J gene is TRBJ1-2, the V gene TRBV10-3; TRBD1 aligns across 8 bases. CDR1 and CDR2 (germline): ENHRY, SYGVKD. The CDR3 totals 14 residues. The V segment lost 3 bases and the J segment 4 bases; nucleotides outside the gene matches: 4. The CDR3 DNA follows: TGTGCCATCAGTGAAATGGACAGGGTCTATGGCTACACCTTC. This translates into CAISEMDRVYGYTF.

Notes on this clonotype: This may come from a read error, since a much larger clone is one base off. The J gene is TRBJ1-2, the V gene TRBV27; no reliable D call. Germline values: CDR1 MNHEY, CDR2 SMNVEV (reference sequence). The CDR3 runs 15 residues. As DNA, the CDR3 is TGTGCCAGCAGTTTTCGGCAGGCCCATACCTATGTCTACACCTTC. This translates into CASSFRQAHTYVYTF.

This clonotype appeared many times. This chain connects TRBV24-1 to TRBJ2-5, with TRBD2 as a possible D gene (7 bases). This CDR3 is 15 amino acids long. V was pared by 4 bases and J by 8 bases, with 19 bases between. Germline V gene data show CDR1 as KGHDR and CDR2 as SFDVKD. The CDR3 sequence: CATSEAGDTKRTQYF. In nucleotides, the CDR3 is TGTGCCACCAGTGAGGCGGGGGACACCAAGAGAACCCAGTACTTC.

The gene calls are TRBV11-2 and TRBJ2-5, with 7 positions matching TRBD2. The CDR3 runs to 16 residues. CDR1 and CDR2 (germline): SGHAT, FQNNGV. Losses at the gene ends were 5 bases for V and 1 base for J; bases not matched to a gene: 10. CDR3 DNA: TGTGCCAGCAGCCATGGGAGGGCAGGTCTCCAAGAGACCCAGTACTTC. Protein: CASSHGRAGLQETQYF.

This clonotype was seen many times. The J gene is TRBJ2-7, the V gene TRBV18; TRBD1 might be the D (5 bases). With 4 bases removed from V and 4 bases from J, the gap between germline ends came to 11 bases. This CDR3 comprises 13 residues. The germline V gene encodes CDR1 KGHSH and CDR2 LQKENI. CDR3 protein: CASSHSQEYEQYF. In DNA, the CDR3 is TGTGCCAGCTCACACTCACAGGAGTACGAGCAGTACTTC.

This clonotype was observed many times. The V call is TRBV11-1, the J call TRBJ2-3; 7 bases agree with TRBD2. CDR1 and CDR2 (germline): SGHAT, FQDESV (reference sequence). The CDR3 loop spans 15 amino acids. The J segment lost 1 base and the V segment lost 3 bases, leaving 4 bases of the junction unmatched. CDR3 loop: CASSLRETGTDTQYF. As DNA, the CDR3 is TGTGCCAGCAGCTTGCGGGAGACGGGCACAGATACGCAGTATTTT. The full variable domain, rest sourced from reference TRBV11-1 and TRBJ2-3, is EAEVAQSPRYKITEKSQAVAFWCDPISGHATLYWYRQILGQGPELLVQFQDESVVDDSQLPKDRFSAERLKGVDSTLKIQPAELGDSAMYLCASSLRETGTDTQYFGPGTRLTVL.